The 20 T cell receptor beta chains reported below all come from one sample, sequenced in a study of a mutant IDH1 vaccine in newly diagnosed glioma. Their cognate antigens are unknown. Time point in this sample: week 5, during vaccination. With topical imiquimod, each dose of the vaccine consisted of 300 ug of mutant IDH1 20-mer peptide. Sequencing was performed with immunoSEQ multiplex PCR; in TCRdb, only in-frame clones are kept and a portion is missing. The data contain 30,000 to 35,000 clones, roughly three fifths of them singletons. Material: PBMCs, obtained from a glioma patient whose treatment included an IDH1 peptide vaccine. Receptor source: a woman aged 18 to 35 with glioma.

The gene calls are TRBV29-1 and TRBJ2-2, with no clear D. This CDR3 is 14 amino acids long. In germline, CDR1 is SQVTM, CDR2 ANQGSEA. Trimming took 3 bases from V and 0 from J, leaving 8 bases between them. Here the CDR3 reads CSVEGYSNTGELFF. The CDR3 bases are TGCAGCGTTGAGGGGTATTCGAACACCGGGGAGCTGTTTTTT.

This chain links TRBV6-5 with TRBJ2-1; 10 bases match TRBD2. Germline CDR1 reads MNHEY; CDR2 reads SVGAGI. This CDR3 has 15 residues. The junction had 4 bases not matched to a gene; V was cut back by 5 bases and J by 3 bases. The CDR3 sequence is CASSPLAGNYNEQFF. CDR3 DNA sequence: TGTGCCAGCAGTCCACTAGCGGGGAACTACAATGAGCAGTTCTTC.

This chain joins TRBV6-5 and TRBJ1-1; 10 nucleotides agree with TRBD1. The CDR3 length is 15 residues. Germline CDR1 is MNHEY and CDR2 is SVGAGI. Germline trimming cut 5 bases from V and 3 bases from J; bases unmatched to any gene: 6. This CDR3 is CASSAPGQGYTEAFF. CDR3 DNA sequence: TGTGCCAGCAGTGCCCCGGGACAGGGGTACACTGAAGCTTTCTTT.

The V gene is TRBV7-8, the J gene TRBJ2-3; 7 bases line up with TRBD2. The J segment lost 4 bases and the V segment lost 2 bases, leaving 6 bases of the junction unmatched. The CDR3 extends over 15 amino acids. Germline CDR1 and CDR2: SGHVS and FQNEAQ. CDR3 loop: CASSLSPGGADTQYF. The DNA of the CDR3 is TGTGCCAGCAGCTTATCCCCGGGAGGTGCAGATACGCAGTATTTT.

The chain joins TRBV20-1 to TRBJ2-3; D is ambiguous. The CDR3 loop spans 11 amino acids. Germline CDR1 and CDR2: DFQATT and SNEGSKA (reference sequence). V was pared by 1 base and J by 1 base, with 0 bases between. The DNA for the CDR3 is TGCAGTGCTAGAGGCACAGATACGCAGTATTTT. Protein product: CSARGTDTQYF.

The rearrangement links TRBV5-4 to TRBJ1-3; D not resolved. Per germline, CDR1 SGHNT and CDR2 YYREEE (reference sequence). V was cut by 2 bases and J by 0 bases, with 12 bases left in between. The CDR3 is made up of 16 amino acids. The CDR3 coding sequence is TGTGCCAGCAGCTTAGTGGCGGGAGCCTCTGGAAACACCATATATTTT. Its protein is CASSLVAGASGNTIYF.

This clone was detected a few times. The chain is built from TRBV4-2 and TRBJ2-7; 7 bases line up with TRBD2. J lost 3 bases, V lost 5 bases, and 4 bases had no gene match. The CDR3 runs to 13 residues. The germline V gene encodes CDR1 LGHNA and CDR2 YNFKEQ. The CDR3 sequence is CASSKGLVYEQYF. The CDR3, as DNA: TGTGCCAGCAGCAAAGGACTAGTCTACGAGCAGTACTTC.

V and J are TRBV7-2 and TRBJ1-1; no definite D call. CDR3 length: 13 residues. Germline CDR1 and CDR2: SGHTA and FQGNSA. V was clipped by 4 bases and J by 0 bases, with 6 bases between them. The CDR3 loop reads CASSSSMNTEAFF. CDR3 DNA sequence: TGTGCCAGCAGCTCCTCTATGAACACTGAAGCTTTCTTT.

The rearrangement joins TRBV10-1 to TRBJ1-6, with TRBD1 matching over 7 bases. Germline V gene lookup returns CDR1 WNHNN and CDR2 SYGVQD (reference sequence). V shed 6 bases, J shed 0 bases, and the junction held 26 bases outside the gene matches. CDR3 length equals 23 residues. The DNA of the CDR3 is TGCGCCAGCAGCGAAGACCCTCGGACAGGCGACAATTGTTGGAGCTCCTATAATTCACCCCTCCACTTT. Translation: CASSEDPRTGDNCWSSYNSPLHF.

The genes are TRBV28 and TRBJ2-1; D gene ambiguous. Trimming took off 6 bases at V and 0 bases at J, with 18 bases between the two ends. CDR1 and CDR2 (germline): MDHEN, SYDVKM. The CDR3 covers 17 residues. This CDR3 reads CASSPGDTASSYNEQFF. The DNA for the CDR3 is TGTGCCAGCAGCCCGGGTGACACGGCCAGCTCCTACAATGAGCAGTTCTTC.

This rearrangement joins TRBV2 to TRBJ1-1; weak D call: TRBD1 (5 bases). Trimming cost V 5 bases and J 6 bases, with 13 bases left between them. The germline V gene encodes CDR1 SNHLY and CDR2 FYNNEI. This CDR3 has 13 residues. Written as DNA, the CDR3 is TGTGCCAGCAGTTTCCAACAGGTCGCTGAAGCTTTCTTT. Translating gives CASSFQQVAEAFF.

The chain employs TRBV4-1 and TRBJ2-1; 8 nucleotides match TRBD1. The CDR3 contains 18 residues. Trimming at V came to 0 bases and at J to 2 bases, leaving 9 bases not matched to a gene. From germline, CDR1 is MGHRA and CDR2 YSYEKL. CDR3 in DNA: TGCGCCAGCAGCCAAGACTCACGGACAGGGATGGCCTACAATGAGCAGTTCTTC. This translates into CASSQDSRTGMAYNEQFF.

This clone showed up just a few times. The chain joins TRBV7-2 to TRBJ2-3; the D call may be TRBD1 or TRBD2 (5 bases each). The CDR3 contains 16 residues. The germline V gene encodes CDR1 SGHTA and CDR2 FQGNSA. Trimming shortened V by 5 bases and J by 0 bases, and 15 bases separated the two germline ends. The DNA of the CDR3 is TGTGCCAGCAGCAAACCTTACCGGGACAGCACAGATACGCAGTATTTT. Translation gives CASSKPYRDSTDTQYF.

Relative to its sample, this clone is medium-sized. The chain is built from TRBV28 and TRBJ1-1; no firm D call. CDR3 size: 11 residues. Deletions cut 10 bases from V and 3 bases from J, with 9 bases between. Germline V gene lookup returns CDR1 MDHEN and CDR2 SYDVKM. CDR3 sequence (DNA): TGTGCCATCGGCGTGGACACTGAAGCTTTCTTT. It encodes CAIGVDTEAFF.

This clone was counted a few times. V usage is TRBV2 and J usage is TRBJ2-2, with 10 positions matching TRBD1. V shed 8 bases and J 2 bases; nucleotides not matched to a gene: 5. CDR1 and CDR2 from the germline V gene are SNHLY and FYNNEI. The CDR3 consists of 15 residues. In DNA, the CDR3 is TGTGCCAGCGGGGGGACAGGGGCAAACACCGGGGAGCTGTTTTTT. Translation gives CASGGTGANTGELFF.

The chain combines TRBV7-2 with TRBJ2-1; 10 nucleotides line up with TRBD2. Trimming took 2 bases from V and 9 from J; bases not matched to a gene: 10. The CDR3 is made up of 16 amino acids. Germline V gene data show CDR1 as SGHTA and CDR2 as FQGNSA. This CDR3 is CASSLSRRSGRGEQFF. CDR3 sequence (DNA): TGTGCCAGCAGCTTAAGTAGAAGAAGCGGGAGGGGTGAGCAGTTCTTC.

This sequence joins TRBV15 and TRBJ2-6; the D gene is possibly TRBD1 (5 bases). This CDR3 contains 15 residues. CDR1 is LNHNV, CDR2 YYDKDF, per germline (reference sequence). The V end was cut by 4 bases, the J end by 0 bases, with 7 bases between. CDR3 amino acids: CATSKGRSGANVLTF. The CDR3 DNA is TGTGCCACCAGCAAGGGGCGCTCTGGGGCCAACGTCCTGACTTTC.

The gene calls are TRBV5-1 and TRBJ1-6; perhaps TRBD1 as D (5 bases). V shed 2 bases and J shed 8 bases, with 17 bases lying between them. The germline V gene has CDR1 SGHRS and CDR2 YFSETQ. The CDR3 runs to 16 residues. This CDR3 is CASSLFQAGADSPLHF. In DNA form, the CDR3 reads TGCGCCAGCAGCTTATTTCAGGCCGGGGCGGATTCACCCCTCCACTTT.

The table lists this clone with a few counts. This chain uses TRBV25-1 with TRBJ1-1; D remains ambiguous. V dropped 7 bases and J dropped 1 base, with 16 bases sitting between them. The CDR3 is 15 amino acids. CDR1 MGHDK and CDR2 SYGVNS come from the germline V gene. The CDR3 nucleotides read TGTGCCAGCACCCACAAGGGCGGGAAGAACACTGAAGCTTTCTTT. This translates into CASTHKGGKNTEAFF.

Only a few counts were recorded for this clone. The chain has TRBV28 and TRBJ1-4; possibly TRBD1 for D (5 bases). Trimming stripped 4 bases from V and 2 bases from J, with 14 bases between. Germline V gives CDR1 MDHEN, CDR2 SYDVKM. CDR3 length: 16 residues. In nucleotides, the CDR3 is TGTGCCAGCAGTTCAGGCAGGGAATATACTAATGAAAAACTGTTTTTT. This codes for CASSSGREYTNEKLFF. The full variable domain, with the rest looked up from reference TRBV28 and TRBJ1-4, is DVKVTQSSRYLVKRTGEKVFLECVQDMDHENMFWYRQDPGLGLRLIYFSYDVKMKEKGDIPEGYSVSREKKERFSLILESASTNQTSMYLCASSSGREYTNEKLFFGSGTQLSVL.